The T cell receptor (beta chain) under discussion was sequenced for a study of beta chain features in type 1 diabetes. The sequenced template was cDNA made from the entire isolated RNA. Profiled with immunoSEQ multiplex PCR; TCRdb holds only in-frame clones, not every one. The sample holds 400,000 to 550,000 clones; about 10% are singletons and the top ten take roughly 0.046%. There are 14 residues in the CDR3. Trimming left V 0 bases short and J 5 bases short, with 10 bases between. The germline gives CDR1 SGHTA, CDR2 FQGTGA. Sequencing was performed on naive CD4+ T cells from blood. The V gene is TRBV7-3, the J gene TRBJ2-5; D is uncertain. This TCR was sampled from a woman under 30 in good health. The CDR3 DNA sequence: TGTGCCAGCAGCTTAACAGGTCTTGGGGAGACCCAGTACTTC. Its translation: CASSLTGLGETQYF.